These 28 T cell receptor beta chains share one sample of origin, sequenced in a study of T cells expressing NK-cell markers. TCRdb reprocessed the 5' RACE reads; each CDR3 protein has one entry and no DNA is given. The specimen's table records 400,000 to 450,000 distinct CDR3 sequences. Source material: blood T cells: a sorted CD56 or NKG2C T cell subset, CD4+ or CD8+ T cells, or bulk PBMC T cells (not recorded which). These receptors were obtained from a woman aged 18-70 years in good health.

The rearrangement links TRBV29-1 to TRBJ2-5. The germline CDR1 and CDR2 sequences are SQVTM and ANQGSEA. The CDR3 loop spans 13 amino acids. The CDR3 loop is CSVEPAWGETQYF.

The rearrangement uses TRBV10-3 and TRBJ2-3; TCRdb lists TRBD2, though no DNA is available to test this call. This CDR3 contains 18 residues. Germline CDR1 ENHRY, CDR2 SYGVKD. CDR3 residues: CAISESDIAGGPADTQYF.

V and J are TRBV27 and TRBJ2-1. CDR1 is MNHEY and CDR2 is SMNVEV in the germline V gene (reference sequence). The CDR3 runs to 17 residues. CDR3: CASSLEFRQTPTAEQFF.

The rearrangement links TRBV7-2 to TRBJ2-1. CDR1 and CDR2 from the germline V gene are SGHTA and FQGNSA. The CDR3 sequence is 15 residues long. Here the CDR3 reads CASSLGPGLYNEQFF.

This chain joins TRBV19 and TRBJ1-5; checking the TCRdb D call of TRBD1 is not possible without DNA. The CDR3 length is 15 residues. Germline loops: CDR1 LNHDA, CDR2 SQIVND (reference sequence). Here the CDR3 reads CASSPLPGGNQPQHF.

The gene calls are TRBV29-1 and TRBJ2-7; checking the TCRdb D call of TRBD2 is not possible without DNA. This CDR3 region has 14 residues. Germline values: CDR1 SQVTM, CDR2 ANQGSEA. The CDR3 sequence: CSALAPRGDYEQYF.

The chain combines TRBV12-3 or TRBV12-4 with TRBJ1-2; TCRdb proposes TRBD1, but this gene call is untestable without DNA. The CDR3 spans 13 residues. The CDR3 sequence: CASSRVGGDGYTF.

The rearrangement uses TRBV14 and TRBJ1-2. The CDR3 runs to 12 residues. The germline gives CDR1 SGHDN, CDR2 FVKESK. The CDR3 region is CASRHTGYGYTF.

V is TRBV7-2 and J is TRBJ2-3. This CDR3 is 14 amino acids long. Germline CDR1 is SGHTA and CDR2 is FQGNSA. The chain's CDR3 is CASRFFRYTDTQYF.

The chain couples TRBV7-2 to TRBJ1-5. Looked up from germline, CDR1 is SGHTA and CDR2 is FQGNSA. The CDR3 consists of 14 residues. The CDR3 sequence: CASSLVGSNQPQHF.

The chain is built from TRBV7-7 and TRBJ2-5; TCRdb's D call of TRBD2 is untestable without DNA. Per germline, CDR1 SSHAT and CDR2 FNYEAQ (reference sequence). The CDR3 loop spans 16 amino acids. The CDR3 here is CASSFGLAGFGETQYF.

This CDR3 reads CASSLSWGYEQYF. The rearrangement uses TRBV7-3 and TRBJ2-7; TCRdb's D call of TRBD1 is untestable without DNA. The CDR3 covers 13 residues. Germline V gene lookup returns CDR1 SGHTA and CDR2 FQGTGA.

The CDR3 protein is CASSLGTAPYEQYF. The chain carries TRBV7-8 and TRBJ2-7; TCRdb returns TRBD2, unconfirmable since there is no DNA. The germline gives CDR1 SGHVS, CDR2 FQNEAQ. This CDR3 has 14 residues. Complete variable domain (other parts from reference TRBV7-8 and TRBJ2-7): GAGVSQSPRYKVAKRGQDVALRCDPISGHVSLFWYQQALGQGPEFLTYFQNEAQLDKSGLPSDRFFAERPEGSVSTLKIQRTQQEDSAVYLCASSLGTAPYEQYFGPGTRLTVT.

The J gene is TRBJ1-2, the V gene TRBV6-1; TCRdb picks TRBD1, but there is no DNA to check that call. CDR3 length: 15 amino acids. Germline assignment: CDR1 MNHNS and CDR2 SASEGT. The CDR3 region is CASRSGQGSNYGYTF.

The chain uses TRBV3-1 and TRBJ1-2. The CDR3 runs 14 residues. Germline V gene lookup returns CDR1 LGHDT and CDR2 YNNKEL (reference sequence). CDR3 sequence reads: CASSQVAGNYGYTF.

V is TRBV6-2 or TRBV6-3 and J is TRBJ2-3; with no DNA, the TCRdb D assignment of TRBD2 cannot be verified. Germline V gene data show CDR1 as MNHEY and CDR2 as SVGEGT. CDR3 length equals 16 residues. This CDR3 reads CASSYSLAGVTDTQYF.

The genes are TRBV28 and TRBJ1-1; there is no DNA to check the TCRdb D call of TRBD1. The CDR3 runs 14 residues. CDR1 and CDR2 (germline): MDHEN, SYDVKM. This chain's CDR3 is CASSFGQGTREAFF.

The chain combines TRBV29-1 with TRBJ2-4; TCRdb outputs TRBD2, but without DNA this stays unchecked. Germline CDR1 is SQVTM and CDR2 is ANQGSEA. There are 14 residues in the CDR3. This CDR3 is CSVEDASGVNIQYF.

V usage is TRBV7-9 and J usage is TRBJ2-3; the D call from TCRdb, TRBD2, cannot be confirmed without DNA. Germline V gives CDR1 SEHNR, CDR2 FQNEAQ (reference sequence). This CDR3 has 14 residues. CDR3: CASSSLSGPITQYF.

The J gene is TRBJ2-5, the V gene TRBV7-3; TCRdb calls TRBD1, which cannot be checked without DNA. This CDR3 comprises 15 residues. Looked up from germline, CDR1 is SGHTA and CDR2 is FQGTGA. Here the CDR3 reads CASSFRQGPGETQYF.

This chain links TRBV5-1 with TRBJ2-2; the D call from TCRdb, TRBD1, cannot be confirmed without DNA. Germline V gives CDR1 SGHRS, CDR2 YFSETQ. The CDR3 extends over 14 amino acids. This CDR3 is CAIRDPPNTGELFF.

The chain is built from TRBV5-1 and TRBJ2-3; TCRdb calls TRBD2, which cannot be checked without DNA. The CDR3 loop spans 17 amino acids. CDR1 and CDR2 (germline): SGHRS, YFSETQ. The CDR3 sequence is CASSLVTGGRSTDTQYF. Full variable domain (missing parts from reference TRBV5-1 and TRBJ2-3): KAGVTQTPRYLIKTRGQQVTLSCSPISGHRSVSWYQQTPGQGLQFLFEYFSETQRNKGNFPGRFSGRQFSNSRSEMNVSTLELGDSALYLCASSLVTGGRSTDTQYFGPGTRLTVL.

This chain links TRBV12-3 or TRBV12-4 with TRBJ1-4; TCRdb's D call of TRBD1 is untestable without DNA. The CDR3 totals 14 residues. The CDR3 reads CASSDSRGDEKLFF.

The chain carries TRBV5-1 and TRBJ1-6; TCRdb proposes TRBD1, but this gene call is untestable without DNA. The CDR3 sequence is 15 residues long. Germline V CDR1 and CDR2: SGHRS, YFSETQ. This CDR3 is CASSPTGDPNSPLHF.

The genes are TRBV24-1 and TRBJ2-2; TCRdb indicates TRBD1, and absent DNA this call remains unverified. Germline loops: CDR1 KGHDR, CDR2 SFDVKD. This CDR3 contains 12 residues. The CDR3 reads CATSPGTGELFF.

J is TRBJ1-1 and V is TRBV7-3; TCRdb gives TRBD1 as the D gene, but with no DNA this cannot be confirmed. CDR1 and CDR2 (germline): SGHTA, FQGTGA. The CDR3 loop spans 13 amino acids. The chain's CDR3 is CASSLTGSPEAFF.

This chain uses TRBV11-2 with TRBJ2-2; there is no DNA to check the TCRdb D call of TRBD1. The CDR3 contains 14 residues. Germline CDR1 SGHAT, CDR2 FQNNGV. The CDR3 sequence: CASSWGSNTGELFF. The full variable domain, rest sourced from reference TRBV11-2 and TRBJ2-2, is EAGVAQSPRYKIIEKRQSVAFWCNPISGHATLYWYQQILGQGPKLLIQFQNNGVVDDSQLPKDRFSAERLKGVDSTLKIQPAKLEDSAVYLCASSWGSNTGELFFGEGSRLTVL.

This chain links TRBV18 with TRBJ2-3; the D gene TCRdb calls, TRBD1, cannot be checked with no DNA. The germline V gene encodes CDR1 KGHSH and CDR2 LQKENI. The CDR3 extends over 15 amino acids. Here the CDR3 reads CASSPVTGVGDTQYF.